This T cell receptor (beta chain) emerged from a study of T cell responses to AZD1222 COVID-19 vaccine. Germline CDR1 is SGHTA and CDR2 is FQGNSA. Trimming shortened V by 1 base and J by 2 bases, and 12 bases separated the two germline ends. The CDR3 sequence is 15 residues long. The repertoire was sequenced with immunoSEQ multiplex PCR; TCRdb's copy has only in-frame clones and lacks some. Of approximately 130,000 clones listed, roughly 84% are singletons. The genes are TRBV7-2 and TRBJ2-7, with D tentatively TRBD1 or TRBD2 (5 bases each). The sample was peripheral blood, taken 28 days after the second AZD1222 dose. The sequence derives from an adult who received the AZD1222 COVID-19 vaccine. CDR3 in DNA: TGTGCCAGCAGCTTAGGGGACCCGGAGGCCTACGAGCAGTACTTC. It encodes CASSLGDPEAYEQYF.